The rows below give T cell receptor beta chains drawn from one sample of a study of control samples from healthy donors and cancer patients. Clones were read by immunoSEQ multiplex PCR, and TCRdb kept only the in-frame ones, dropping some. The sample records about 26,000 clones, around 86% being singletons. The sequencing sample was made of PBMCs. The source of these receptors is a man between 60 and 75 years old with colorectal cancer. Both conserved end residues are part of each CDR3. D genes are given only for firm matches. The listing skips clone size in some rows; elsewhere it reads once, few, many or a size class.

J gene,clone size,D gene,V gene,CDR3 protein,CDR3 DNA
TRBJ1-1,-,TRBD1,TRBV7-9,CASSPGQGAITEAFF,TGTGCCAGCAGCCCGGGACAGGGGGCGATTACTGAAGCTTTCTTT
TRBJ2-7,-,TRBD2,TRBV6-4,CASSASGTSGGEQYF,TGTGCCAGCAGTGCCTCCGGGACTAGCGGGGGAGAGCAGTACTTC
TRBJ1-5,-,-,TRBV9,CASSVGRVDQPQHF,TGTGCCAGCAGCGTAGGAAGGGTTGATCAGCCCCAGCATTTT
TRBJ2-1,-,TRBD1,TRBV27,CASSPRQGSYNEQFF,TGTGCCAGCAGTCCCCGACAGGGATCCTACAATGAGCAGTTCTTC
TRBJ2-1,-,TRBD1,TRBV6-1,CASSEPRTGPNEQFF,TGTGCCAGCAGTGAACCTCGGACAGGACCCAATGAGCAGTTCTTC
TRBJ2-5,once,-,TRBV9,CASSPDPLGGGRETQYF,TGTGCCAGCAGCCCCGACCCCTTGGGGGGGGGCAGGGAGACCCAGTACTTC
TRBJ1-1,-,-,TRBV30,CAWRRGDGGSAYTEAFF,TGTGCCTGGAGGAGGGGGGATGGGGGATCCGCGTACACTGAAGCTTTCTTT
TRBJ1-5,-,-,TRBV27,CASRQQGGNQPQHF,TGTGCCAGCAGGCAACAGGGTGGCAATCAGCCCCAGCATTTT
TRBJ2-1,-,TRBD2,TRBV19,CASRSGGRNEQFF,TGTGCCAGTAGGAGCGGGGGTAGAAATGAGCAGTTCTTC
TRBJ2-1,-,-,TRBV6-1,CASSDLAGQGNNEQFF,TGTGCCAGCAGTGATTTAGCGGGACAGGGAAACAATGAGCAGTTCTTC
TRBJ1-3,-,-,TRBV2,CASSETSGNTIYF,TGTGCCAGCAGTGAAACCTCTGGAAACACCATATATTTT